The 28 T cell receptor beta chains listed next were all sequenced from one sample in a study of CD4 T cells in relation to SARS-CoV-2 and coronaviruses. The unexposed donors gave CD4+ T cells in 2011-2018, prior to COVID-19. Isolation of CD4+ T cells took place after approximately eleven days in culture. The table came from immunoSEQ multiplex PCR; TCRdb's copy has only in-frame clones and leaves some out. This sample has 15,000 to 25,000 clones, with around four fifths found just once. No antigen has been assigned to these receptors. Material for sequencing was CD4+ T cells from PBMCs, cultured in vitro. These receptor sequences come from a human donor in good health.

V usage is TRBV7-2 and J usage is TRBJ2-2; the match to TRBD2 covers 10 bases. Germline V gene sequence: CDR1 SGHTA, CDR2 FQGNSA. The CDR3 consists of 15 residues. V lost 5 bases to trimming and J lost 7 bases; unmatched junction nucleotides: 7. The CDR3 is CASSPSGRGHGELFF. The DNA for the CDR3 is TGTGCCAGCAGCCCTAGCGGGAGAGGTCACGGGGAGCTGTTTTTT. Full variable domain (remainder filled in from reference TRBV7-2 and TRBJ2-2): GAGVSQSPSNKVTEKGKDVELRCDPISGHTALYWYRQSLGQGLEFLIYFQGNSAPDKSGLPSDRFSAERTGGSVSTLTIQRTQQEDSAVYLCASSPSGRGHGELFFGEGSRLTVL.

This chain joins TRBV5-1 and TRBJ2-2; TRBD2 aligns across 10 bases. CDR1 is SGHRS and CDR2 is YFSETQ in the germline V gene. This CDR3 is 16 amino acids long. V was pared by 4 bases and J by 4 bases, with 7 bases of the junction left unmatched. CDR3 nucleotides: TGCGCCAGCAGCCCCCCGGGACTAGCGAGCACCGGGGAGCTGTTTTTT. It translates to CASSPPGLASTGELFF.

V gene TRBV18 combines with J gene TRBJ2-7; 10 bases are a match to TRBD2. The CDR3 loop spans 18 amino acids. Trimming cost V 6 bases and J 1 base; bases outside gene matches: 15. Per germline, CDR1 KGHSH and CDR2 LQKENI. DNA for the CDR3: TGTGCCAGCTCCCCTGTCGGACTAGCGGAGAGGGGGTCCTACGAGCAGTACTTC. It specifies CASSPVGLAERGSYEQYF.

This chain uses TRBV7-8 with TRBJ2-1; 7 bases align to TRBD2. J gave up 8 bases and V 1 base, and 14 bases lay outside the gene matches. From germline, CDR1 is SGHVS and CDR2 FQNEAQ. The CDR3 is 17 residues long. The CDR3 sequence is CASSLVWAGAVKDEQFF. The CDR3, as DNA: TGTGCCAGCAGCTTAGTTTGGGCGGGAGCGGTTAAGGATGAGCAGTTCTTC.

This chain links TRBV7-9 with TRBJ1-1; D unclear. V lost 5 bases, J lost 3 bases, and 13 bases lay in between. Germline lookup yields CDR1 SEHNR and CDR2 FQNEAQ (reference sequence). The CDR3 totals 14 residues. The CDR3 nucleotides are TGTGCCAGCAGCCCCCCGGGAAGGGACACTGAAGCTTTCTTT. It encodes CASSPPGRDTEAFF.

J is TRBJ1-6 and V is TRBV18; tentatively, D is TRBD1 (5 bases). Trimming took 3 bases from V and 11 from J, leaving 11 bases between them. The CDR3 loop spans 13 amino acids. CDR1 is KGHSH and CDR2 is LQKENI in the germline V gene. This CDR3 is CASSPGGETPLHF. The CDR3, as DNA: TGTGCCAGCTCACCTGGGGGGGAGACACCCCTCCACTTT.

CDR3 sequence reads: CASSQLLRGSTEAFF. CDR3 coding DNA: TGTGCCAGCAGCCAACTCCTGCGGGGGTCGACTGAAGCTTTCTTT. The chain has TRBV3-1 (or the pseudogene TRBV3-2) and TRBJ1-1, with D possibly matching TRBD1 (5 bases). The CDR3 contains 15 residues. Looked up from germline, CDR1 is LGHDT and CDR2 is YNNKEL (reference sequence). V was pared by 2 bases and J by 5 bases, with 15 bases between.

The chain carries TRBV7-2 and TRBJ1-5; 7 nucleotides agree with TRBD1. After removal of 5 bases from V and 0 bases from J, the junction contained 4 bases not matched to a gene. Germline lookup yields CDR1 SGHTA and CDR2 FQGNSA. The CDR3 has 15 residues. CDR3: CASSQGQVSNQPQHF. CDR3 DNA: TGTGCCAGCAGCCAAGGACAGGTTAGCAATCAGCCCCAGCATTTT.

The genes are TRBV10-2 and TRBJ2-2; 9 bases match TRBD2. The ends lost 2 bases at V and 0 bases at J; junction bases unmatched: 10. The CDR3 sequence is 19 residues long. Germline-derived CDR1 and CDR2 are WSHSY and SAAADI. CDR3: CASSEALAGGASNTGELFF. In nucleotides, the CDR3 is TGCGCCAGCAGTGAGGCATTGGCGGGGGGGGCTTCGAACACCGGGGAGCTGTTTTTT.

This clone was seen a single time. The chain couples TRBV9 to TRBJ2-3, with D tentatively TRBD2 (6 bases). This CDR3 has 17 residues. Per the germline V gene, CDR1 is SGDLS and CDR2 is YYNGEE. Trimming removed 1 base at V and 2 bases at J, with 17 bases between. The CDR3 bases are TGTGCCAGCAGCGTATTTGGTAGCGGCGAGTCCACAGATACGCAGTATTTT. It codes for CASSVFGSGESTDTQYF. Full variable domain (remainder filled in from reference TRBV9 and TRBJ2-3): DSGVTQTPKHLITATGQRVTLRCSPRSGDLSVYWYQQSLDQGLQFLIQYYNGEERAKGNILERFSAQQFPDLHSELNLSSLELGDSALYFCASSVFGSGESTDTQYFGPGTRLTVL.

This chain uses TRBV2 with TRBJ1-6; TRBD1 agrees at 11 bases. In germline, CDR1 is SNHLY, CDR2 FYNNEI. The length of the CDR3 is 15 residues. J gave up 8 bases and V 2 bases, and 2 bases lay outside the gene matches. CDR3 nucleotides: TGTGCCAGCAGTGAACGGACAGGGGGCGATTCACCCCTCCACTTT. Encoded protein: CASSERTGGDSPLHF.

The V call is TRBV7-9, the J call TRBJ2-4; 11 nucleotides line up with TRBD2. V lost 4 bases to trimming and J lost 1 base; unmatched junction nucleotides: 9. This CDR3 is built from 18 residues. Germline V gene data show CDR1 as SEHNR and CDR2 as FQNEAQ (reference sequence). The CDR3 bases are TGTGCCAGCAGCTGGCCTAACCGACTAGCGGGGGCCAAAAACATTCAGTACTTC. Residues: CASSWPNRLAGAKNIQYF. The variable domain in full, with the rest retrieved from reference TRBV7-9 and TRBJ2-4, is DTGVSQNPRHKITKRGQNVTFRCDPISEHNRLYWYRQTLGQGPEFLTYFQNEAQLEKSRLLSDRFSAERPKGSFSTLEIQRTEQGDSAMYLCASSWPNRLAGAKNIQYFGAGTRLSVL.

This chain connects TRBV6-5 to TRBJ2-3; 9 bases are shared with TRBD1. Trimming cost V 2 bases and J 4 bases; bases outside gene matches: 4. Per germline, CDR1 MNHEY and CDR2 SVGAGI. The CDR3 extends over 15 amino acids. The CDR3, as DNA: TGTGCCAGCAGTTACGGGACAGGGCTTGCAGATACGCAGTATTTT. Protein: CASSYGTGLADTQYF.

The V gene is TRBV10-3, the J gene TRBJ2-2; TRBD2 matches at 9 bases. The CDR3 contains 16 residues. Germline V gives CDR1 ENHRY, CDR2 SYGVKD. Trimming at V came to 6 bases and at J to 3 bases, leaving 8 bases not matched to a gene. The CDR3 sequence is CAISLSGSGDTGELFF. The CDR3 bases are TGTGCCATCAGCCTTAGCGGGAGTGGGGACACCGGGGAGCTGTTTTTT.

The chain uses TRBV5-1 and TRBJ2-3, with D tentatively TRBD2 (6 bases). The CDR3 consists of 17 residues. Germline assignment: CDR1 SGHRS and CDR2 YFSETQ. Trimming shortened V by 0 bases and J by 2 bases, and 16 bases separated the two germline ends. The CDR3 DNA is TGCGCCAGCAGCTTGGGCCCTGAGGCGGGGAACACAGATACGCAGTATTTT. Amino acid sequence: CASSLGPEAGNTDTQYF.

The V and J genes are TRBV28 and TRBJ2-7, with 15 bases that match TRBD2. Germline assignment: CDR1 MDHEN and CDR2 SYDVKM. The CDR3 totals 16 residues. With V trimmed by 1 base and J by 4 bases, 2 bases remained unmatched. The CDR3 region has the DNA TGTGCCAGCAGTTTATCCGGGACTAGCGGGAGGTACGAGCAGTACTTC. Translating gives CASSLSGTSGRYEQYF.

V is TRBV7-2 and J is TRBJ1-2, with a tentative D call TRBD1 (6 bases). V was cut by 5 bases and J by 6 bases, with 16 bases left in between. Per germline, CDR1 SGHTA and CDR2 FQGNSA. The CDR3 runs 14 residues. The CDR3: CASSTQQGFDGYTF. CDR3 nucleotides: TGTGCCAGCAGCACCCAACAGGGATTCGATGGCTACACCTTC. The full variable domain, completed using reference TRBV7-2 and TRBJ1-2, is GAGVSQSPSNKVTEKGKDVELRCDPISGHTALYWYRQSLGQGLEFLIYFQGNSAPDKSGLPSDRFSAERTGGSVSTLTIQRTQQEDSAVYLCASSTQQGFDGYTFGSGTRLTVV.

This clone was observed once. The gene calls are TRBV11-3 and TRBJ2-7; weak D call: TRBD1 (5 bases). Germline assignment: CDR1 SGHNT and CDR2 YENEEA. V lost 2 bases and J lost 5, with 13 bases in between. The CDR3 covers 14 residues. The CDR3 bases are TGTGCCAGCAGCTTACGGCAGGGTGATGACGAGCAGTACTTC. Its translation is CASSLRQGDDEQYF. Using reference TRBV11-3 and TRBJ2-7 for the parts outside the CDR3, the full variable domain is EAGVVQSPRYKIIEKKQPVAFWCNPISGHNTLYWYLQNLGQGPELLIRYENEEAVDDSQLPKDRFSAERLKGVDSTLKIQPAELGDSAVYLCASSLRQGDDEQYFGPGTRLTVT.

The genes are TRBV7-3 and TRBJ2-3; D is perhaps TRBD1 (6 bases). This CDR3 is 15 amino acids long. The germline CDR1 and CDR2 sequences are SGHTA and FQGTGA. V lost 5 bases, J lost 2 bases, and 14 bases lay in between. CDR3 residues: CASSQRGSVTDTQYF. The CDR3 nucleotides read TGTGCCAGCAGCCAAAGGGGGTCTGTCACAGATACGCAGTATTTT.

This chain connects TRBV4-3 to TRBJ2-1, with D possibly TRBD2 on 6 matching bases. V gave up 0 bases and J gave up 4 bases, with 16 bases separating them. The CDR3 length is 17 residues. Germline V gene lookup returns CDR1 LGHNA and CDR2 YSLEER. CDR3 nucleotide sequence: TGCGCCAGCAGCCAAGATTCGACTAGTTTAGGATACAATGAGCAGTTCTTC. This gives the protein CASSQDSTSLGYNEQFF.

This chain joins TRBV3-1 (or the pseudogene TRBV3-2) and TRBJ2-5; weak D call: TRBD1 (5 bases). The CDR3 length is 14 residues. Trimming removed 2 bases from V and 2 bases from J, with 9 bases in between. The germline V gene encodes CDR1 LGHDT and CDR2 YNNKEL (reference sequence). The CDR3 DNA follows: TGTGCCAGCAGCCAAAACCCAGGGCAAGAGACCCAGTACTTC. Protein sequence: CASSQNPGQETQYF.

The rearrangement uses TRBV10-3 and TRBJ1-3; D not resolved. This CDR3 has 15 residues. Germline values: CDR1 ENHRY, CDR2 SYGVKD. The V end lost 0 bases, the J end lost 3 bases, and 9 bases lay between the germline ends. The CDR3 nucleotides read TGTGCCATCAGTGAGTCCCGCGAAGGTGGAAACACCATATATTTT. Translation: CAISESREGGNTIYF.

The chain recombines TRBV5-1 with TRBJ1-1; 8 bases map to TRBD1. The CDR3 is made up of 14 amino acids. V was pared by 1 base and J by 11 bases, with 10 bases of the junction left unmatched. CDR1 is SGHRS, CDR2 YFSETQ, per germline. The CDR3 nucleotides read TGCGCCAGCAGCTTGTCTCTGGACAGGGTTGAGGCTTTCTTT. Its protein is CASSLSLDRVEAFF.

The chain carries TRBV30 and TRBJ2-7, with D uncertain. The CDR3 totals 13 residues. Germline V CDR1 and CDR2: GTSNPN, SVGIG (reference sequence). V was shortened by 0 bases and J by 3 bases, with 9 bases between the two germline ends. The CDR3 DNA is TGTGCCTGGAGTGTTAGAGTCGACTACGAGCAGTACTTC. The encoded protein is CAWSVRVDYEQYF.

This rearrangement joins TRBV3-1 (or the pseudogene TRBV3-2) to TRBJ1-2; 7 positions agree with TRBD1. J was trimmed by 5 bases and V by 4 bases; bases with no gene match: 4. This CDR3 region has 13 residues. Germline values: CDR1 LGHDT, CDR2 YNNKEL (reference sequence). DNA for the CDR3: TGTGCCAGCAGCCCCAGGGGGGGTTATGGCTACACCTTC. This gives the protein CASSPRGGYGYTF.

This clone was detected once. The rearrangement links TRBV6-5 to TRBJ2-3, with D perhaps assigned TRBD1 or TRBD2 (5 bases each). The CDR3 spans 15 residues. Germline lookup yields CDR1 MNHEY and CDR2 SVGAGI. V lost 2 bases, J lost 0 bases, and 9 bases lay in between. The CDR3 sequence: CASSYGGTSTDTQYF. For the CDR3, the DNA is TGTGCCAGCAGTTACGGGGGTACTAGCACAGATACGCAGTATTTT.

V usage is TRBV5-1 and J usage is TRBJ2-1; 10 nucleotides match TRBD1. Trimming took 4 bases from V and 4 from J; bases not matched to a gene: 5. The CDR3 has 15 residues. CDR1 SGHRS and CDR2 YFSETQ come from the germline V gene. CDR3 nucleotide sequence: TGCGCCAGCAGCACGTCGGGACAGGGGTACAATGAGCAGTTCTTC. Encoded protein: CASSTSGQGYNEQFF.

The chain employs TRBV19 and TRBJ1-5; tentative D call: TRBD1 (5 bases). Trimming pared 6 bases from V and 8 bases from J, leaving 17 bases between. Germline CDR1 and CDR2: LNHDA and SQIVND (reference sequence). The CDR3 length is 14 residues. The CDR3, as DNA: TGTGCCAGTAGGCGTACAGGCGACGGGGAGCCCCAGCATTTT. Protein sequence: CASRRTGDGEPQHF.